This T cell receptor (beta chain) stems from a study of control samples from healthy donors and cancer patients. The repertoire was sequenced with immunoSEQ multiplex PCR; TCRdb's copy has only in-frame clones and lacks some. The sample contains approximately 190,000 clones, around 90% of which appear only once. Germline V gene data show CDR1 as MNHEY and CDR2 as SMNVEV (reference sequence). Trimming pared 8 bases from V and 10 bases from J, leaving 18 bases between. The CDR3 contains 13 residues. The chain is built from TRBV27 and TRBJ2-1; D perhaps matches TRBD2 (7 bases). This receptor was obtained from a man aged 25 to 40 in good health. Material: blood. The chain's CDR3 is CASSVGGAGEQFF. The CDR3 coding sequence is TGTGCCAGCTCCGTGGGGGGGGCCGGGGAGCAGTTCTTC.